These T cell receptor beta chains were read from a single sample in a study of cytomegalovirus exposure and HLA in healthy donors. Data came from immunoSEQ multiplex PCR; TCRdb stores just in-frame clones and leaves some out. The sample holds fewer than 250,000 clones, about 85% seen once. Specimen: PBMCs. These receptors came from a boy aged 2-15 years in good health and CMV-seronegative. Both conserved end residues are part of each CDR3. The D gene is left open where the match is weak. Only some rows state a clone size, as once, few, many or a class for expanded clones.

D: -
size: -
J: TRBJ2-6
V: TRBV18
DNA: TGTGCCAGCTCGCAGGACAGTCCTGTCTCTGGGGCCAACGTCCTGACTTTC
CDR3: CASSQDSPVSGANVLTF

D: TRBD1
size: -
J: TRBJ1-3
V: TRBV9
DNA: TGTGCCAGCAGCCCAGGACTACAGGGGACTTTCGGGGGAAACACCATATATTTT
CDR3: CASSPGLQGTFGGNTIYF

D: TRBD1
size: -
J: TRBJ1-5
V: TRBV28
DNA: TGTGCCAGCGACGACAGGGGTCAGCCCCAGCATTTT
CDR3: CASDDRGQPQHF

D: TRBD1
size: -
J: TRBJ1-1
V: TRBV28
DNA: TGTGCCAGCAGTTTATCCTCGGACAGGCGGAACACTGAAGCTTTCTTT
CDR3: CASSLSSDRRNTEAFF

D: TRBD1
size: -
J: TRBJ1-3
V: TRBV13
DNA: TGTGCCAGCAGCTCGAGACAGGGGGCAGTCTCTGGAAACACCATATATTTT
CDR3: CASSSRQGAVSGNTIYF

D: -
size: few
J: TRBJ1-1
V: TRBV6-6
DNA: TGTGCCAGCAGTTATCTGAGGGCTGAAGCTTTCTTT
CDR3: CASSYLRAEAFF

D: -
size: -
J: TRBJ2-7
V: TRBV27
DNA: TGTGCCAGCAGTCCTTCAACTTTCCCCTACGAGCAGTACTTC
CDR3: CASSPSTFPYEQYF

D: -
size: -
J: TRBJ1-4
V: TRBV18
DNA: TGTGCCAGCTCACTCGCCAGTAATGAAAAACTGTTTTTT
CDR3: CASSLASNEKLFF

D: TRBD1
size: -
J: TRBJ1-1
V: TRBV19
DNA: TGTGCCAGTAGTCCCTGGGACAGTACCCATGAAGCTTTCTTT
CDR3: CASSPWDSTHEAFF

D: -
size: -
J: TRBJ2-7
V: TRBV5-1
DNA: TGCGCCAGCAGCTTGTTCGCAGGTAACGAGCAGTACTTC
CDR3: CASSLFAGNEQYF

D: -
size: -
J: TRBJ1-3
V: TRBV6-5
DNA: TGTGCCAGCAGTTACGGGGGGAACACTGGAAACACCATATATTTT
CDR3: CASSYGGNTGNTIYF

D: -
size: few
J: TRBJ2-1
V: TRBV7-2
DNA: TGTGCCAGCAGCTTATCGTGGGGCTTCTACAATGAGCAGTTCTTC
CDR3: CASSLSWGFYNEQFF

D: -
size: -
J: TRBJ2-2
V: TRBV7-9
DNA: TGTGCCAGCGGCGGGGGGACAGCCGGCACCGGGGAGCTGTTTTTT
CDR3: CASGGGTAGTGELFF

D: TRBD1
size: -
J: TRBJ1-6
V: TRBV27
DNA: TGTGCCAGCAGCTCCATCCGACAGGGAGATTCACCCCTCCACTTT
CDR3: CASSSIRQGDSPLHF

D: TRBD2
size: -
J: TRBJ2-5
V: TRBV6-5
DNA: TGTGCCAGCAGTTACGGGCTAGCGGGGGGTCAAGAGACCCAGTACTTC
CDR3: CASSYGLAGGQETQYF

D: -
size: once
J: TRBJ1-1
V: TRBV7-9
DNA: TGTGCCAGCAGCCACAGGGATCCCTCTGAAGCTTTCTTT
CDR3: CASSHRDPSEAFF

D: TRBD1
size: -
J: TRBJ2-7
V: TRBV28
DNA: TGTGCCAGCAGTCTCCTAGACAGGGCCTCCTACGAGCAGTACTTC
CDR3: CASSLLDRASYEQYF

D: TRBD2
size: -
J: TRBJ2-3
V: TRBV6-4
DNA: TGTGCCAGCAGCCCCCTGAGCGGGAGTGCAGATACGCAGTATTTT
CDR3: CASSPLSGSADTQYF

D: TRBD1
size: -
J: TRBJ1-3
V: TRBV19
DNA: TGTGCCAGTAGTTTCGACCCGACAGGGAGCAGCAGAAACACCATATATTTT
CDR3: CASSFDPTGSSRNTIYF

D: -
size: -
J: TRBJ1-1
V: TRBV27
DNA: TGTGCCAGCAGTTACCCCGGGGGGTCTAGCGAAGCTTTCTTT
CDR3: CASSYPGGSSEAFF

D: -
size: -
J: TRBJ2-1
V: TRBV9
DNA: TGTGCCAGCAGCGTAGAGGACTACCCAAGTGAGCAGTTCTTC
CDR3: CASSVEDYPSEQFF

D: TRBD1
size: -
J: TRBJ2-3
V: TRBV18
DNA: TGTGCCAGCTCTCCCAGGGACAGGCGTACAGATACGCAGTATTTT
CDR3: CASSPRDRRTDTQYF

D: -
size: once
J: TRBJ1-6
V: TRBV29-1
DNA: TGCAGCGTCTCACAGGGACATGGAGATTCACCCCTCCACTTT
CDR3: CSVSQGHGDSPLHF

D: -
size: once
J: TRBJ2-1
V: TRBV5-1
DNA: TGCGCCAGCAGCGAACGGGAGAGATACAATGAGCAGTTCTTC
CDR3: CASSERERYNEQFF

D: -
size: -
J: TRBJ1-3
V: TRBV9
DNA: TGTGCCACCGGTCCTGCCCCTGGAAACACCATATATTTT
CDR3: CATGPAPGNTIYF

D: -
size: -
J: TRBJ1-1
V: TRBV11-1
DNA: TGTGCCAGCAGCCTACCGGGAAGGGCGGGAGAAGCTTTCTTT
CDR3: CASSLPGRAGEAFF

D: -
size: -
J: TRBJ1-2
V: TRBV6-1
DNA: TGTGCCAGCAGGGGAGCGTCTAACTATGGCTACACCTTC
CDR3: CASRGASNYGYTF

D: TRBD2
size: -
J: TRBJ2-2
V: TRBV27
DNA: TGTGCCAGCAGTCCCCTTGGACTAGCGGGGAACACCGGGGAGCTGTTTTTT
CDR3: CASSPLGLAGNTGELFF

D: TRBD1
size: -
J: TRBJ1-1
V: TRBV5-4
DNA: TGTGCCAGCAGCTCGCCCCGGACAGGTGGGACTGAAGCTTTCTTT
CDR3: CASSSPRTGGTEAFF

D: -
size: -
J: TRBJ2-3
V: TRBV12-5
DNA: TGTGCTAGTGGTTCTACAGGGGATATTAGCGGAAACACAGATACGCAGTATTTT
CDR3: CASGSTGDISGNTDTQYF

D: TRBD1
size: -
J: TRBJ2-7
V: TRBV30
DNA: TGTGCCTGGAGTACAGGGGCCGGATACGAGCAGTACTTC
CDR3: CAWSTGAGYEQYF

D: TRBD1
size: -
J: TRBJ1-5
V: TRBV28
DNA: TGTGCCAGCAGTCCGCCGACAGGGAATAAGCCCCAGCATTTT
CDR3: CASSPPTGNKPQHF

D: -
size: -
J: TRBJ1-5
V: TRBV28
DNA: TGTGCCAGCAGTTTACCCAGGACAGCTAATCAGCCCCAGCATTTT
CDR3: CASSLPRTANQPQHF

D: TRBD2
size: -
J: TRBJ2-1
V: TRBV6-1
DNA: TGTGCCAGCAGTGGTGGAGGTAGGGCTAGCGGTTTCAGTGAGCAGTTCTTC
CDR3: CASSGGGRASGFSEQFF

D: -
size: -
J: TRBJ2-1
V: TRBV9
DNA: TGTGCCAGCAGCCCTGTCTCCGAGAACTACAATGAGCAGTTCTTC
CDR3: CASSPVSENYNEQFF

D: -
size: once
J: TRBJ1-3
V: TRBV9
DNA: TGTGCCAGCAGCGGATTCAGCTCTGGAAACACCATATATTTT
CDR3: CASSGFSSGNTIYF

D: TRBD1
size: -
J: TRBJ2-1
V: TRBV27
DNA: TGTGCCACCCGGCGGGGACAGGGATACCATGAGCAGTTCTTC
CDR3: CATRRGQGYHEQFF

D: -
size: -
J: TRBJ1-2
V: TRBV6-5
DNA: TGTGCCAGCAGTTACGGGGCGACGGGTACTGGGGGCTACACCTTC
CDR3: CASSYGATGTGGYTF

D: -
size: -
J: TRBJ1-1
V: TRBV7-8
DNA: TGTGCCAGCAGCTCGCGTTACGGCACTGAAGCTTTCTTT
CDR3: CASSSRYGTEAFF

D: -
size: -
J: TRBJ1-5
V: TRBV18
DNA: TGTGCCAGCTCCCGACAGATCAATCAGCCCCAGCATTTT
CDR3: CASSRQINQPQHF

D: TRBD2
size: once
J: TRBJ2-1
V: TRBV9
DNA: TGTGCCAGCAGCAATAGCGGGAGCACCTACAATGAGCAGTTCTTC
CDR3: CASSNSGSTYNEQFF

D: -
size: -
J: TRBJ2-3
V: TRBV28
DNA: TGTGCCAGCAGTTCCTTTACGGGGGATACGCAGTATTTT
CDR3: CASSSFTGDTQYF

D: -
size: -
J: TRBJ2-7
V: TRBV27
DNA: TGTGCCAGCAGTTTGGGAGGAGGCCCAACCTACGAGCAGTACTTC
CDR3: CASSLGGGPTYEQYF

D: -
size: -
J: TRBJ2-1
V: TRBV2
DNA: TGTGCCAGCAGTGATTCGGTTTCCTACAATGAGCAGTTCTTC
CDR3: CASSDSVSYNEQFF

D: -
size: -
J: TRBJ1-1
V: TRBV7-9
DNA: TGTGCCAGCAGCCGTCAGGGGAGGGGGAGCACTGAAGCTTTCTTT
CDR3: CASSRQGRGSTEAFF

D: TRBD1
size: -
J: TRBJ1-2
V: TRBV30
DNA: TGTGCCTGCCCAAAGGGACAGGCAAATGGCTACACCTTC
CDR3: CACPKGQANGYTF

D: -
size: -
J: TRBJ1-3
V: TRBV5-1
DNA: TGCGCCAGCAGCTCGGGGTCAAGCCAGCCTGGAAACACCATATATTTT
CDR3: CASSSGSSQPGNTIYF

D: -
size: -
J: TRBJ2-1
V: TRBV30
DNA: TGTGCCTGGAGAACAACAACGGGTCCTGAGCAGTTCTTC
CDR3: CAWRTTTGPEQFF

D: TRBD2
size: -
J: TRBJ2-1
V: TRBV19
DNA: TGTGCCAGTACCAACCAGCCGGGACTAGCGGGAAATGAGCAGTTCTTC
CDR3: CASTNQPGLAGNEQFF

D: TRBD1
size: -
J: TRBJ1-4
V: TRBV7-9
DNA: TGTGCCAGCATACGACAGGGAGGAGAAAAACTGTTTTTT
CDR3: CASIRQGGEKLFF